The 32 T cell receptor beta chains given below trace back to one sample, sequenced in a study of PD-1 blockade in mismatch repair-deficient tumors. Noted time point: approximately 9-day in vitro stimulation with candidate neoantigen peptide 6. Sequencing was performed with immunoSEQ multiplex PCR; in TCRdb, only in-frame clones are kept and a portion is missing. The sample lists about 14,000 clones, around 86% occurring once. No antigen has been identified for these receptors. The sample in question was cells cultured in vitro, obtained from a patient treated with pembrolizumab. All receptors derive from an adult with mismatch repair-deficient cancer.

The CDR3 is CASSPGTTTQETQYF. DNA of the CDR3: TGTGCCAGCAGCCCGGGGACTACCACTCAAGAGACCCAGTACTTC. This rearrangement joins TRBV27 to TRBJ2-5; TRBD2 matches 7 bases. Germline V gene data show CDR1 as MNHEY and CDR2 as SMNVEV (reference sequence). This CDR3 has 15 amino acids. The trim removed 6 bases at V and 2 bases at J, leaving 9 bases unmatched.

The rearrangement links TRBV28 to TRBJ2-2; D is possibly TRBD1 (5 bases). The CDR3 consists of 15 residues. Trimming took off 5 bases at V and 6 bases at J, with 16 bases between the two ends. The germline V gene encodes CDR1 MDHEN and CDR2 SYDVKM. For the CDR3, the DNA is TGTGCCAGCAGTCCAGGGTCGATATCGGCCGGGGAGCTGTTTTTT. Protein product: CASSPGSISAGELFF.

This clone was seen once. The J gene is TRBJ1-5, the V gene TRBV30; TRBD1 aligns across 7 bases. The CDR3 runs 14 residues. V lost 7 bases, J lost 0 bases, and 6 bases stayed unmatched. Germline V gives CDR1 GTSNPN, CDR2 SVGIG (reference sequence). CDR3 sequence (DNA): TGTGCCTATCAACAGGGGAATAGCAATCAGCCCCAGCATTTT. This codes for CAYQQGNSNQPQHF.

The J gene is TRBJ2-7, the V gene TRBV5-4, with D possibly TRBD2 on 6 matching bases. Trimming took 1 base from V and 7 from J, leaving 15 bases between them. CDR1 is SGHNT, CDR2 YYREEE, per germline (reference sequence). The CDR3 totals 14 residues. Here the CDR3 reads CASSLYAGSEEQYF. CDR3 coding DNA: TGTGCCAGCAGCTTGTATGCGGGATCGGAAGAGCAGTACTTC.

The DNA for the CDR3 is TGTGCCAGCAGCGTAGGGGGACCCAATCAGCCCCAGCATTTT. Encoded protein: CASSVGGPNQPQHF. The chain couples TRBV9 to TRBJ1-5; the D gene is possibly TRBD1 (5 bases). Germline V gene data show CDR1 as SGDLS and CDR2 as YYNGEE. V was trimmed by 0 bases and J by 3 bases, leaving 7 bases between them. This CDR3 is 14 amino acids long.

This clone was observed once. This chain connects TRBV19 to TRBJ2-7, with D perhaps matching TRBD2 (6 bases). The germline V gene encodes CDR1 LNHDA and CDR2 SQIVND (reference sequence). This CDR3 is 15 amino acids long. V shed 4 bases and J shed 2 bases, with 15 bases lying between them. CDR3 bases: TGTGCCAGTAGTACATTAGCGGTACTACCCTACGAGCAGTACTTC. This codes for CASSTLAVLPYEQYF. Looking up the rest from reference TRBV19 and TRBJ2-7 gives the full variable domain: DGGITQSPKYLFRKEGQNVTLSCEQNLNHDAMYWYRQDPGQGLRLIYYSQIVNDFQKGDIAEGYSVSREKKESFPLTVTSAQKNPTAFYLCASSTLAVLPYEQYFGPGTRLTVT.

The chain combines TRBV5-4 with TRBJ2-2; 11 bases fit TRBD1. The germline V gene encodes CDR1 SGHNT and CDR2 YYREEE (reference sequence). V was pared by 7 bases and J by 7 bases, with 12 bases of the junction left unmatched. The CDR3 is made up of 16 amino acids. The CDR3: CASGTPGQGGSGELFF. The DNA of the CDR3 is TGTGCCAGCGGCACACCGGGACAGGGGGGGAGCGGGGAGCTGTTTTTT.

This chain joins TRBV28 and TRBJ1-5; 8 bases align to TRBD1. With V trimmed by 9 bases and J by 5 bases, 6 bases remained unmatched. This CDR3 contains 13 residues. CDR1 and CDR2 (germline): MDHEN, SYDVKM. The CDR3 DNA follows: TGTGCCAGTTGCGGACAGGGATATCAGCCCCAGCATTTT. It yields the protein CASCGQGYQPQHF.

This clone came up a few times. V is TRBV30 and J is TRBJ1-2; D gene uncertain. The germline V gene encodes CDR1 GTSNPN and CDR2 SVGIG (reference sequence). Trimming removed 4 bases at V and 4 bases at J, with 16 bases between. The CDR3 spans 14 residues. CDR3 residues: CAWNVLPNTYGYTF. The CDR3 nucleotides read TGTGCCTGGAACGTTCTTCCGAATACCTATGGCTACACCTTC.

This rearrangement joins TRBV28 to TRBJ2-5; D gene unclear. CDR3 length: 13 residues. Trimming removed 2 bases from V and 0 bases from J, with 4 bases in between. Per the germline V gene, CDR1 is MDHEN and CDR2 is SYDVKM. The CDR3 reads CASSLTNQETQYF. In nucleotides, the CDR3 is TGTGCCAGCAGTTTAACTAACCAAGAGACCCAGTACTTC. Full variable domain (outside the CDR3, taken from reference TRBV28 and TRBJ2-5): DVKVTQSSRYLVKRTGEKVFLECVQDMDHENMFWYRQDPGLGLRLIYFSYDVKMKEKGDIPEGYSVSREKKERFSLILESASTNQTSMYLCASSLTNQETQYFGPGTRLLVL.

This rearrangement joins TRBV7-8 to TRBJ1-1, with unresolved D. V was clipped by 7 bases and J by 0 bases, with 21 bases between them. The CDR3 is made up of 17 amino acids. Germline values: CDR1 SGHVS, CDR2 FQNEAQ. The CDR3 DNA reads TGTGCCAGCACCCCTGAGGGCTCAACATACATGAACACTGAAGCTTTCTTT. This gives the protein CASTPEGSTYMNTEAFF.

V gene TRBV5-1 combines with J gene TRBJ1-1; D is possibly TRBD1 (6 bases). The germline gives CDR1 SGHRS, CDR2 YFSETQ. The CDR3 totals 13 residues. V dropped 4 bases and J dropped 5 bases, with 12 bases sitting between them. CDR3 bases: TGCGCCAGCAGCCTGAATCAGGGGACTGAAGCTTTCTTT. This encodes CASSLNQGTEAFF.

The chain is built from TRBV7-3 and TRBJ2-3; tentatively, D is TRBD1 or TRBD2 (5 bases each). The V and J ends lost 4 bases and 4 bases respectively, with 15 bases between them. This CDR3 contains 15 residues. Germline loops: CDR1 SGHTA, CDR2 FQGTGA. Here the CDR3 reads CASSSSGRGADTQYF. The CDR3 DNA follows: TGTGCCAGCAGCTCGAGCGGACGAGGGGCAGATACGCAGTATTTT.

The V and J genes are TRBV14 and TRBJ2-7; no definite D call. Germline CDR1 reads SGHDN; CDR2 reads FVKESK. CDR3 length: 14 amino acids. The V and J ends lost 0 bases and 3 bases respectively, with 9 bases between them. CDR3 coding DNA: TGTGCCAGCAGCCAAGACCCGAGGTTCTACGAGCAGTACTTC. It is translated as CASSQDPRFYEQYF.

V gene TRBV7-3 combines with J gene TRBJ2-1; 11 nucleotides match TRBD2. The CDR3 is made up of 16 amino acids. The V gene's germline CDR1 is SGHTA and CDR2 FQGTGA. V lost 3 bases, J lost 2 bases, and 3 bases stayed unmatched. The CDR3 DNA reads TGTGCCAGCAGCTTTACGACTAGCGGGGCCTACAATGAGCAGTTCTTC. Protein: CASSFTTSGAYNEQFF.

This chain links TRBV19 with TRBJ1-5; D possibly corresponds to TRBD1 (5 bases). Looked up from germline, CDR1 is LNHDA and CDR2 is SQIVND (reference sequence). V lost 4 bases and J 7 bases, leaving 14 bases between the germline ends. There are 14 residues in the CDR3. CDR3 sequence: CASSTAGGGQPQHF. CDR3 nucleotides: TGTGCCAGTAGTACCGCGGGCGGGGGACAGCCCCAGCATTTT.

V usage is TRBV28 and J usage is TRBJ1-2; D call uncertain. Between the trimmed V and J ends, which lost 6 bases and 5 bases, there was a span of 16 bases. Germline V CDR1 and CDR2: MDHEN, SYDVKM. This CDR3 contains 14 residues. CDR3 loop: CASSPTNLIYGYTF. In DNA form, the CDR3 reads TGTGCCAGCAGCCCCACTAACCTCATATATGGCTACACCTTC.

The V gene is TRBV11-1, the J gene TRBJ2-7; D call uncertain. Trimming took 1 base from V and 0 from J, leaving 1 base between them. This CDR3 has 12 amino acids. Germline V CDR1 and CDR2: SGHAT, FQDESV (reference sequence). The CDR3 loop reads CASSLDSYEQYF. CDR3 in DNA: TGTGCCAGCAGCTTAGACTCCTACGAGCAGTACTTC.

The table lists this clone with a count of one. The chain has TRBV9 and TRBJ2-7, with 10 bases identical to TRBD1. V lost 0 bases and J lost 5; bases outside the gene matches: 5. Germline CDR1 is SGDLS and CDR2 is YYNGEE. This CDR3 is built from 15 residues. The DNA for the CDR3 is TGTGCCAGCAGCGTAGAGGGGACAGGGGTCGACGAGCAGTACTTC. Encoded protein: CASSVEGTGVDEQYF.

The chain uses TRBV28 and TRBJ2-5, with D hard to call. Trimming left V 11 bases short and J 1 base short, with 11 bases between. Germline assignment: CDR1 MDHEN and CDR2 SYDVKM. This CDR3 has 12 amino acids. The CDR3 here is CAGNTAQETQYF. The CDR3, as DNA: TGTGCCGGGAATACAGCCCAAGAGACCCAGTACTTC. The variable domain in full, with the rest retrieved from reference TRBV28 and TRBJ2-5, is DVKVTQSSRYLVKRTGEKVFLECVQDMDHENMFWYRQDPGLGLRLIYFSYDVKMKEKGDIPEGYSVSREKKERFSLILESASTNQTSMYLCAGNTAQETQYFGPGTRLLVL.

The V call is TRBV5-1, the J call TRBJ1-3; D uncertain. CDR3 length: 15 amino acids. Between the trimmed V and J ends, which lost 4 bases and 0 bases, there was a span of 11 bases. The V gene's germline CDR1 is SGHRS and CDR2 YFSETQ. In nucleotides, the CDR3 is TGCGCCAGCAGCGATCGGGCCGACTCTGGAAACACCATATATTTT. It is translated as CASSDRADSGNTIYF.

The CDR3 bases are TGTGCCAGCAGCGTGTTAGCGGGAGACAACACCGGGGAGCTGTTTTTT. Amino acid sequence: CASSVLAGDNTGELFF. The V and J genes are TRBV9 and TRBJ2-2, with TRBD2 identical over 9 bases. Germline assignment: CDR1 SGDLS and CDR2 YYNGEE. The V gene end was trimmed by 2 bases and the J gene end by 2 bases; junction bases not matched to a gene: 4. The length of the CDR3 is 16 residues. The entire variable domain, with the rest obtained from reference TRBV9 and TRBJ2-2, is as follows: DSGVTQTPKHLITATGQRVTLRCSPRSGDLSVYWYQQSLDQGLQFLIQYYNGEERAKGNILERFSAQQFPDLHSELNLSSLELGDSALYFCASSVLAGDNTGELFFGEGSRLTVL.

The V gene is TRBV11-3, the J gene TRBJ1-1, with a possible D match to TRBD1 (6 bases). Germline assignment: CDR1 SGHNT and CDR2 YENEEA. Deletions cut 5 bases from V and 0 bases from J, with 10 bases between. There are 14 residues in the CDR3. CDR3 protein: CASSEQGMNTEAFF. CDR3 coding DNA: TGTGCCAGCAGCGAACAGGGAATGAACACTGAAGCTTTCTTT.

The V call is TRBV11-3, the J call TRBJ2-5; weak D call: TRBD2 (5 bases). Trimming pared 0 bases from V and 1 base from J, leaving 18 bases between. CDR1 is SGHNT and CDR2 is YENEEA in the germline V gene. CDR3 size: 18 residues. CDR3 protein: CASSLESPGRVIQETQYF. The CDR3 DNA sequence: TGTGCCAGCAGCTTAGAATCGCCGGGAAGAGTTATCCAAGAGACCCAGTACTTC. Together with reference TRBV11-3 and TRBJ2-5, the CDR3 gives the full variable domain: EAGVVQSPRYKIIEKKQPVAFWCNPISGHNTLYWYLQNLGQGPELLIRYENEEAVDDSQLPKDRFSAERLKGVDSTLKIQPAELGDSAVYLCASSLESPGRVIQETQYFGPGTRLLVL.

The chain carries TRBV9 and TRBJ1-4; weak D call: TRBD1 (5 bases). The CDR3 totals 15 residues. Germline V lookup: CDR1 SGDLS, CDR2 YYNGEE. Trimming took off 1 base at V and 3 bases at J, with 10 bases between the two ends. The CDR3 sequence is CASSVTGRPNEKLFF. CDR3 in DNA: TGTGCCAGCAGCGTAACGGGACGCCCTAATGAAAAACTGTTTTTT.

The CDR3 sequence: CASSRTGTSGKYEQYF. CDR3 DNA: TGTGCCAGTAGTCGAACGGGGACTAGCGGGAAGTACGAGCAGTACTTC. The chain couples TRBV21-1 to TRBJ2-7; TRBD2 reflects the table's D call only, with no check against the DNA. TRBV21-1 counts as a pseudogene. The CDR3 runs to 16 residues.

The V and J genes are TRBV6-1 and TRBJ1-5, with TRBD1 matching 8 bases. Germline V CDR1 and CDR2: MNHNS, SASEGT. The CDR3 is made up of 15 amino acids. V was clipped by 3 bases and J by 4 bases; unmatched bases: 5. CDR3 nucleotide sequence: TGTGCCAGCAGTGACGTGGACAGGGAAAATCAGCCCCAGCATTTT. Translated: CASSDVDRENQPQHF.

The rearrangement links TRBV7-2 to TRBJ2-1; D is unresolved. The CDR3 totals 11 residues. V was cut by 5 bases and J by 9 bases, with 8 bases left in between. Germline values: CDR1 SGHTA, CDR2 FQGNSA. The DNA for the CDR3 is TGTGCCAGCAGCCCCCCCGGTGAGCAGTTCTTC. Translated: CASSPPGEQFF. The variable domain in full, completed from reference TRBV7-2 and TRBJ2-1, reads GAGVSQSPSNKVTEKGKDVELRCDPISGHTALYWYRQSLGQGLEFLIYFQGNSAPDKSGLPSDRFSAERTGGSVSTLTIQRTQQEDSAVYLCASSPPGEQFFGPGTRLTVL.

The chain's CDR3 is CASSLTDRGDEQFF. CDR3 sequence (DNA): TGCGCCAGCAGCTTAACCGACAGGGGCGATGAGCAGTTCTTC. The V gene is TRBV5-1, the J gene TRBJ2-1; 8 bases line up with TRBD1. Unmatched junction bases numbered 6, after V lost 2 bases and J lost 8 bases. Germline CDR1 and CDR2: SGHRS and YFSETQ. This CDR3 is built from 14 residues. Looking up the rest from reference TRBV5-1 and TRBJ2-1 gives the full variable domain: KAGVTQTPRYLIKTRGQQVTLSCSPISGHRSVSWYQQTPGQGLQFLFEYFSETQRNKGNFPGRFSGRQFSNSRSEMNVSTLELGDSALYLCASSLTDRGDEQFFGPGTRLTVL.

This clone appeared once. V is TRBV28 and J is TRBJ1-5; the D is unclear. This CDR3 comprises 15 residues. Germline V gene data show CDR1 as MDHEN and CDR2 as SYDVKM. V was pared by 5 bases and J by 4 bases, with 15 bases between. The CDR3 region has the DNA TGTGCCAGCAGTCCCGGGAAGGGCCCTAATCAGCCCCAGCATTTT. This gives the protein CASSPGKGPNQPQHF.

This chain connects TRBV7-3 to TRBJ2-2, with D tentatively TRBD1 (6 bases). Germline V gene lookup returns CDR1 SGHTA and CDR2 FQGTGA. The V end lost 5 bases, the J end lost 1 base, and 11 bases lay between the germline ends. The CDR3 loop spans 15 amino acids. CDR3 protein: CASSVDRRNTGELFF. The CDR3, as DNA: TGTGCCAGCAGCGTAGACAGGAGGAACACCGGGGAGCTGTTTTTT.

The chain has TRBV29-1 and TRBJ2-3; D not resolved. V dropped 8 bases and J dropped 2 bases, with 5 bases sitting between them. Germline CDR1 reads SQVTM; CDR2 reads ANQGSEA. CDR3 length: 10 amino acids. CDR3 sequence (DNA): TGCAGCACTAACACAGATACGCAGTATTTT. This gives the protein CSTNTDTQYF.